What follows are 8 T cell receptor beta chains derived from one specimen sequenced in a study of blood T cell repertoires in COVID-19 (TCRdb year 2020). To prepare the library, the immunoSEQ multiplex PCR assay was applied. TCRdb mirrors the immuneACCESS table, restricted to in-frame sequences. Some clones are absent from its copies; in checked studies, under half trace to an unresolved V gene, and the reason for the others is unknown. The table for this sample lists some 250,000 clones; more than 75% of them were counted only once. The ten largest account for roughly 3.5% of the sample. Sequenced: PBMCs or T cells enriched from blood (not recorded which). Receptors were obtained from a woman in her 40s with acute COVID-19.

This clone came up once. The chain carries TRBV6-5 and TRBJ2-1; 14 nucleotides match TRBD2. V gave up 6 bases and J gave up 8 bases; unmatched junction bases: 6. The CDR3 sequence is 15 residues long. Germline CDR1 MNHEY, CDR2 SVGAGI. CDR3 sequence (DNA): TGTGCCAGCAGCCCGAGACTAGCGGGAGGGGATGAGCAGTTCTTC. Amino acids: CASSPRLAGGDEQFF.

The rearrangement uses TRBV4-1 and TRBJ1-1; 8 bases line up with TRBD1. From germline, CDR1 is MGHRA and CDR2 YSYEKL. The V gene end was trimmed by 1 base and the J gene end by 5 bases; junction bases not matched to a gene: 6. The CDR3 has 15 amino acids. The CDR3 DNA follows: TGCGCCAGCAGCCAAGCCCCCAGGGGGCATACTGAAGCTTTCTTT. Protein: CASSQAPRGHTEAFF.

This chain uses TRBV6-4 with TRBJ2-3; D unclear. The V end was cut by 4 bases, the J end by 0 bases, with 11 bases between. CDR1 is MRHNA, CDR2 SNTAGT, per germline. The CDR3 is 15 amino acids. In DNA form, the CDR3 reads TGTGCCAGCAGTGGTAGTCCATCTAGCACAGATACGCAGTATTTT. Its protein product is CASSGSPSSTDTQYF.

V gene TRBV6-5 combines with J gene TRBJ2-2; TRBD2 aligns across 7 bases. Germline trimming cut 4 bases from V and 5 bases from J; bases unmatched to any gene: 7. CDR3 length: 15 amino acids. Germline CDR1 is MNHEY and CDR2 is SVGAGI. The CDR3 spells CASSWGEGRTGELFF. CDR3 nucleotide sequence: TGTGCCAGCAGTTGGGGGGAGGGCCGTACCGGGGAGCTGTTTTTT.

V is TRBV9 and J is TRBJ1-1, with 12 bases fitting TRBD1. Germline CDR1 and CDR2: SGDLS and YYNGEE. The CDR3 sequence is 14 residues long. After removal of 6 bases from V and 4 bases from J, the junction contained 4 bases not matched to a gene. This CDR3 reads CASKGTGGGTEAFF. The CDR3 DNA is TGTGCCAGCAAGGGGACAGGGGGCGGCACTGAAGCTTTCTTT.

This clone has more than one count but fewer than ten. This chain connects TRBV7-9 to TRBJ2-3; D may be TRBD2 (6 bases). Per germline, CDR1 SEHNR and CDR2 FQNEAQ (reference sequence). The CDR3 contains 18 residues. Between the trimmed V and J ends, which lost 5 bases and 6 bases, there was a span of 27 bases. The CDR3 bases are TGTGCCAGCAGCCCCCTTATATTTTCTAGCGCTAGATCGGATACGCAGTATTTT. Protein sequence: CASSPLIFSSARSDTQYF.

The gene calls are TRBV7-6 and TRBJ1-2, with D possibly matching TRBD1 (6 bases). The CDR3 runs 16 residues. Germline loops: CDR1 SGHVS, CDR2 FNYEAQ. V was pared by 6 bases and J by 6 bases, with 23 bases between. The CDR3 loop is CASSSTSGDGPNGYTF. CDR3 in DNA: TGTGCCAGCAGTTCAACCTCAGGGGATGGCCCTAATGGCTACACCTTC.

V gene TRBV25-1 combines with J gene TRBJ2-1; D call uncertain. The CDR3 runs to 14 residues. CDR1 and CDR2 from the germline V gene are MGHDK and SYGVNS. The germline V and J ends were trimmed by 1 base and 12 bases, with 16 bases remaining between them. This CDR3 is CASSESSVRSGQFF. In nucleotides, the CDR3 is TGTGCCAGCAGTGAATCCTCGGTTCGATCTGGGCAGTTCTTC.